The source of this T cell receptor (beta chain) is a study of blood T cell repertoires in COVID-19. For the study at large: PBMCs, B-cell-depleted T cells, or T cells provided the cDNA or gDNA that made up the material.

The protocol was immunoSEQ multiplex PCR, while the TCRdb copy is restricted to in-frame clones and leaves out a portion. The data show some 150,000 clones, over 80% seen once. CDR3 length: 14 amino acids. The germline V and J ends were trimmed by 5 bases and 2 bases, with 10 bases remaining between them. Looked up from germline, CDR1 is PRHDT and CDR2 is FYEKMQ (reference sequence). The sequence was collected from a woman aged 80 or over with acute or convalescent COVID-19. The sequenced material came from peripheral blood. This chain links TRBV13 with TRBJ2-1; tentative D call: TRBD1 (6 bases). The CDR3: CASSARDTYNEQFF. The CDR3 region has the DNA TGTGCCAGCAGCGCTCGGGACACCTACAATGAGCAGTTCTTC.